A single sample gave rise to the 5 T cell receptor beta chains below, sequenced in a study of shared clonotypes between healthy human individuals (dated by TCRdb to the early 2020s). Receptors were amplified or captured by the immunoSEQ multiplex PCR assay. TCRdb retrieved this table from immuneACCESS and kept in-frame rearrangements only. Not all clones are present; in checked studies, unresolved V genes account for under half, and no reason is known for the remainder. The sample table holds over 2,000,000 clones, of which roughly 95% were seen once. More than 1.5% of the sample is taken by the ten largest. CD8 naive samples consisted of CD45RO-negative cells that were positively selected for CCR7, yielding a CD45RA+CCR7+ population without TemRA cells. The sequenced material came from naive CD8+ T cells from PBMCs. The cell subset or site label of this sample denotes: CD45RA+CCR7+. The receptor source for this set is a man between 18 and 29 years old in good health. Some clones in this sample may be carry-over from other donors' samples.

This clone was counted a single time. The chain couples TRBV28 to TRBJ2-7; D gene uncertain. The CDR3 loop spans 12 amino acids. Germline V lookup: CDR1 MDHEN, CDR2 SYDVKM. Trimming removed 6 bases from V and 6 bases from J, with 12 bases in between. The CDR3 nucleotides are TGTGCCAGCAGCTTTGGACCGGGCGAGCAGTACTTC. It encodes CASSFGPGEQYF.

The rearrangement joins TRBV2 to TRBJ2-2, with 8 bases that match TRBD2. Germline CDR1 SNHLY, CDR2 FYNNEI. The CDR3 length is 14 residues. V dropped 10 bases and J dropped 5; count of bases not matched to a gene: 9. CDR3 region: CANLRASGTGELFF. CDR3 sequence (DNA): TGTGCCAATCTCCGGGCTAGCGGGACCGGGGAGCTGTTTTTT.

The chain combines TRBV29-1 with TRBJ2-7; D is undetermined. Germline CDR1 and CDR2: SQVTM and ANQGSEA. This CDR3 comprises 14 residues. V shed 0 bases and J shed 4 bases, with 13 bases lying between them. This chain's CDR3 is CSVEDRPHGYEQYF. CDR3 nucleotides: TGCAGCGTTGAAGATCGACCCCACGGGTACGAGCAGTACTTC.

Note on this clone: Germline and junction disagree at one end, which may indicate a read error. The V call is TRBV11-2, the J call TRBJ2-7; 7 bases match TRBD1. Germline CDR1 is SGHAT and CDR2 is FQNNGV. This CDR3 has 14 amino acids. The CDR3 coding sequence is TGTGCCAGCAGCCTACCGGAAAGAGACAGGGAACCCCGCTTC. Translating gives CASSLPERDREPRF. The variable domain in full, with the rest retrieved from reference TRBV11-2 and TRBJ2-7, is EAGVAQSPRYKIIEKRQSVAFWCNPISGHATLYWYQQILGQGPKLLIQFQNNGVVDDSQLPKDRFSAERLKGVDSTLKIQPAKLEDSAVYLCASSLPERDREPRFGPGTRLTVT.

The genes are TRBV28 and TRBJ2-5; 8 positions agree with TRBD1. J gave up 6 bases and V 3 bases, and 3 bases lay outside the gene matches. The CDR3 runs 13 residues. Germline assignment: CDR1 MDHEN and CDR2 SYDVKM. CDR3 sequence reads: CASSFRTGKTQYF. CDR3 sequence (DNA): TGTGCCAGCAGTTTCCGGACAGGGAAGACCCAGTACTTC. The whole variable domain, remainder taken from reference TRBV28 and TRBJ2-5, is DVKVTQSSRYLVKRTGEKVFLECVQDMDHENMFWYRQDPGLGLRLIYFSYDVKMKEKGDIPEGYSVSREKKERFSLILESASTNQTSMYLCASSFRTGKTQYFGPGTRLLVL.